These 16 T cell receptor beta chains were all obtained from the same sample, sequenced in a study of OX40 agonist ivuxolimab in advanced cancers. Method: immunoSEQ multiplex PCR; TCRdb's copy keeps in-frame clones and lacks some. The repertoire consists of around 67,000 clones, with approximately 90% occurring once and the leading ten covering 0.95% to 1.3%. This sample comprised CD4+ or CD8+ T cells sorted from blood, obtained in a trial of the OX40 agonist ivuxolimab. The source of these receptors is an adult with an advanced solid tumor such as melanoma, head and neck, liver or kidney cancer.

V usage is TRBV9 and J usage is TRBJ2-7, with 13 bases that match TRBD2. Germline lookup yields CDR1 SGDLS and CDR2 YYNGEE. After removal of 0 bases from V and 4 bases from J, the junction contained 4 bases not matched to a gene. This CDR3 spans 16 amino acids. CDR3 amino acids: CASSVGGLAGLYEQYF. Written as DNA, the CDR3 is TGTGCCAGCAGCGTAGGGGGACTAGCGGGGTTGTACGAGCAGTACTTC. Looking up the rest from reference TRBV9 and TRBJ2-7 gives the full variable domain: DSGVTQTPKHLITATGQRVTLRCSPRSGDLSVYWYQQSLDQGLQFLIQYYNGEERAKGNILERFSAQQFPDLHSELNLSSLELGDSALYFCASSVGGLAGLYEQYFGPGTRLTVT.

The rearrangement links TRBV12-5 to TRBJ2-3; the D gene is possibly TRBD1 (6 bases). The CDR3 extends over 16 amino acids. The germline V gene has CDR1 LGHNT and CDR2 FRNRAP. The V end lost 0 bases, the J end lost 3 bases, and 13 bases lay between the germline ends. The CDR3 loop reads CASGLVHGRGTDTQYF. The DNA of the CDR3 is TGTGCTAGTGGTTTGGTACACGGCAGGGGAACAGATACGCAGTATTTT.

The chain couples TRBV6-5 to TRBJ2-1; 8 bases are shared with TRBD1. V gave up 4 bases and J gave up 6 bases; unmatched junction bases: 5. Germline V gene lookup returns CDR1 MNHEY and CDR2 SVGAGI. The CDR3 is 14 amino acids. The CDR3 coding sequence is TGTGCCAGCAGTTCCCCGGACAGGGTCAATGAGCAGTTCTTC. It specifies CASSSPDRVNEQFF.

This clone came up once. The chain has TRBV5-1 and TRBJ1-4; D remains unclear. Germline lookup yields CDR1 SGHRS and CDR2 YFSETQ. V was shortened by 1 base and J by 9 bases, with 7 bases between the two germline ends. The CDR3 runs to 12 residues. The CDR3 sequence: CASSLSGQKLFF. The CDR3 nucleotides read TGCGCCAGCAGCTTGTCGGGTCAAAAACTGTTTTTT. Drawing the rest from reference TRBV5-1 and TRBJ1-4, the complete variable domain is KAGVTQTPRYLIKTRGQQVTLSCSPISGHRSVSWYQQTPGQGLQFLFEYFSETQRNKGNFPGRFSGRQFSNSRSEMNVSTLELGDSALYLCASSLSGQKLFFGSGTQLSVL.

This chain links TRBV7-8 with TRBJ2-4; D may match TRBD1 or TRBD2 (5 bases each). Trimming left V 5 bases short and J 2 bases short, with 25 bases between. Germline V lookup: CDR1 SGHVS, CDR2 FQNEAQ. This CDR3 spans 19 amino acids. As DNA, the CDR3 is TGTGCCAGCAGCGGTAGAGGTGTTCGGGGCGATATATCCAAAAACATTCAGTACTTC. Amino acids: CASSGRGVRGDISKNIQYF.

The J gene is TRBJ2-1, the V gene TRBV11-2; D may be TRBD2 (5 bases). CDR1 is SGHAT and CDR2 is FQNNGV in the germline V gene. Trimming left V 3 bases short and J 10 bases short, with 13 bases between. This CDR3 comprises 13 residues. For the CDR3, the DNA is TGTGCCAGCAGCTTGTCTCTGCCGGGGGAGCAGTTCTTC. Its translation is CASSLSLPGEQFF. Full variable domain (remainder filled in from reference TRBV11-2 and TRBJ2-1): EAGVAQSPRYKIIEKRQSVAFWCNPISGHATLYWYQQILGQGPKLLIQFQNNGVVDDSQLPKDRFSAERLKGVDSTLKIQPAKLEDSAVYLCASSLSLPGEQFFGPGTRLTVL.

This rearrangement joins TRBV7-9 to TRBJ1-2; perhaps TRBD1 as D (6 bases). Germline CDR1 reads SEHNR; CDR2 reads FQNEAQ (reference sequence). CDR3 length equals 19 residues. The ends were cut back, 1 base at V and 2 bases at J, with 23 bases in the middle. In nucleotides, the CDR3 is TGTGCCAGCAGCTTAGTTTGGGAACTTTTGGGGGGCGGGAACTATGGCTACACCTTC. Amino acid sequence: CASSLVWELLGGGNYGYTF.

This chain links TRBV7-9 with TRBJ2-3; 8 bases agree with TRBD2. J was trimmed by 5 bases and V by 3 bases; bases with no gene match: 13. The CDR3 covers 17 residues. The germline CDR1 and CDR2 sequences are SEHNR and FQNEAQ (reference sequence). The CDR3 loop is CASSFSFRRGEEDTQYF. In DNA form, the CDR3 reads TGTGCCAGCAGCTTCTCGTTCCGGCGGGGGGAGGAAGATACGCAGTATTTT.

The CDR3 sequence: CASSFFISTSYEQYF. CDR3 nucleotide sequence: TGTGCCAGCAGCTTTTTTATAAGTACCTCCTACGAGCAGTACTTC. This sequence joins TRBV5-4 and TRBJ2-7; no definite D call. Germline V gene sequence: CDR1 SGHNT, CDR2 YYREEE (reference sequence). The CDR3 covers 15 residues. The ends were cut back, 2 bases at V and 0 bases at J, with 12 bases in the middle.

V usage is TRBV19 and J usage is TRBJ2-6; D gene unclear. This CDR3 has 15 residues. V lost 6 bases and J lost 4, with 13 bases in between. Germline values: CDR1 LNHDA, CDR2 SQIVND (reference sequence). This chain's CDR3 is CASSTPGSGANVLTF. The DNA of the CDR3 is TGTGCCAGTAGCACTCCAGGCTCCGGGGCCAACGTCCTGACTTTC.

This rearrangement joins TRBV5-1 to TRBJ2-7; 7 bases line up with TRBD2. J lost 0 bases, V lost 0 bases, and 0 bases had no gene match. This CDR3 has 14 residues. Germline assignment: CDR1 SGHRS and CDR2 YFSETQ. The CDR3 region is CASSLERGSYEQYF. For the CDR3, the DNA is TGCGCCAGCAGCTTGGAGCGGGGCTCCTACGAGCAGTACTTC.

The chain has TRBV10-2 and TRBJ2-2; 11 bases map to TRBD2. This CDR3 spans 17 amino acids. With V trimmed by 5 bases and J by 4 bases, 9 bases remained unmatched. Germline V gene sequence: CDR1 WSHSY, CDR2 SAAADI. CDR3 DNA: TGCGCCAGCAGTCGGACTAGCGGGCCCCAAGCCACCGGGGAGCTGTTTTTT. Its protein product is CASSRTSGPQATGELFF.

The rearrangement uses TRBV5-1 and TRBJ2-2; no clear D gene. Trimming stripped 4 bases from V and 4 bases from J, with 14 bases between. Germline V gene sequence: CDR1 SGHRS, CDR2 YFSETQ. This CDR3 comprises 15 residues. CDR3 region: CASSPTTLGTGELFF. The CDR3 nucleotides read TGCGCCAGCAGCCCGACGACGTTAGGCACCGGGGAGCTGTTTTTT.

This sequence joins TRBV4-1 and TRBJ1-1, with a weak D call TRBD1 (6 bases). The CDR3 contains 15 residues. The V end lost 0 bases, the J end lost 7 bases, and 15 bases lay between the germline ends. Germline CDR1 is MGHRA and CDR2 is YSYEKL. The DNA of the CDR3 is TGCGCCAGCAGCCAAGATCACATGGGGGCGCGTGAAGCTTTCTTT. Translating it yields CASSQDHMGAREAFF.

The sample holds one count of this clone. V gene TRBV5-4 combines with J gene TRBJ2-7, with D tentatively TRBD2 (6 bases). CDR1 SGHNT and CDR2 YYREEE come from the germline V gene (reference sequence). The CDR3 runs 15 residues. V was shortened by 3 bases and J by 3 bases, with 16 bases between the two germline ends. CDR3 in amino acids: CASSSGRGRVYEQYF. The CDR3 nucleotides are TGTGCCAGCAGCTCGGGGCGGGGCAGGGTCTACGAGCAGTACTTC.

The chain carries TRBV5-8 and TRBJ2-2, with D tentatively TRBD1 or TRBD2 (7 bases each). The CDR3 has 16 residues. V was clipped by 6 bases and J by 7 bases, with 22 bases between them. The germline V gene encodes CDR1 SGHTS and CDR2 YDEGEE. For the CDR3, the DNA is TGTGCCAGCAACTACCCCCAGGGGGGGCCTAGCGGGGAGCTGTTTTTT. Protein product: CASNYPQGGPSGELFF.